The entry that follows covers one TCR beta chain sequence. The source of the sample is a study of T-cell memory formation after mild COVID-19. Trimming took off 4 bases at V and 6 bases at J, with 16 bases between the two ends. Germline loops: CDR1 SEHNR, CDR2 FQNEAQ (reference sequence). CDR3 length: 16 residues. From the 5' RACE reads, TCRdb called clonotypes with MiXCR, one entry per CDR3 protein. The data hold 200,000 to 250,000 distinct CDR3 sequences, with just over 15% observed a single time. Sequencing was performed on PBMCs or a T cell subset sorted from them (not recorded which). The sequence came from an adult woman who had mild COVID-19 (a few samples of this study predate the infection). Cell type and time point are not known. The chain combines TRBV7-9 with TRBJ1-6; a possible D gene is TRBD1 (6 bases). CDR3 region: CASSSPGAPSNSPLHF. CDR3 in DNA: TGTGCCAGCAGCTCCCCAGGGGCGCCCTCTAATTCACCCCTCCACTTT. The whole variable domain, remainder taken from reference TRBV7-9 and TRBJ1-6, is DTGVSQNPRHKITKRGQNVTFRCDPISEHNRLYWYRQTLGQGPEFLTYFQNEAQLEKSRLLSDRFSAERPKGSFSTLEIQRTEQGDSAMYLCASSSPGAPSNSPLHFGNGTRLTVT.